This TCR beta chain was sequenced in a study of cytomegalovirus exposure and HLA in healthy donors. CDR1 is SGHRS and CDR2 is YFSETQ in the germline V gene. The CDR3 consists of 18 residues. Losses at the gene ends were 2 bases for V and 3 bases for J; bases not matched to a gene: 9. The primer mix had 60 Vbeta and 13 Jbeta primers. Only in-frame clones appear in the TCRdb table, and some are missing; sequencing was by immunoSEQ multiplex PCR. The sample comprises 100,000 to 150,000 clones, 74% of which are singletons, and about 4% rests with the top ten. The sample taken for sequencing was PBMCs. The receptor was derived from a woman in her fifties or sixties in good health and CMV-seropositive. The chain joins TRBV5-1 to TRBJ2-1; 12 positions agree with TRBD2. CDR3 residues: CASSFQLAGGESYNEQFF. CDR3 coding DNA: TGCGCCAGCAGCTTCCAACTAGCGGGGGGCGAAAGCTACAATGAGCAGTTCTTC. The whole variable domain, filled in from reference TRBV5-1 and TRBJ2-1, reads KAGVTQTPRYLIKTRGQQVTLSCSPISGHRSVSWYQQTPGQGLQFLFEYFSETQRNKGNFPGRFSGRQFSNSRSEMNVSTLELGDSALYLCASSFQLAGGESYNEQFFGPGTRLTVL.